This T cell receptor (beta chain) was documented in a study of blood T cell repertoires in COVID-19. Participants, about 18 to 90 years old, spanned approximately 25 US areas. Each recovered donor of Cohort 3 presented with two negative PCRs, clearance, or symptom resolution. The method was immunoSEQ multiplex PCR; TCRdb's version includes in-frame clones alone and lacks a portion of them. The sample lists around 310,000 clones; 80% to 90% were seen once. The CDR3 consists of 15 residues. Between the trimmed V and J ends, which lost 6 bases and 6 bases, there was a span of 21 bases. Germline V gene lookup returns CDR1 ENHRY and CDR2 SYGVKD.

The chain recombines TRBV10-3 with TRBJ2-7; a weak D match, TRBD2 (6 bases). This receptor was identified in a man aged 25 to 45 who had recovered from COVID-19. Sequencing was performed on PBMCs or T cells enriched from blood (not recorded which). The CDR3 is CAISERIAGTSEQYF. In DNA, the CDR3 is TGTGCCATCAGCGAACGCATCGCGGGGACGAGCGAGCAGTACTTC.